These 3 T cell receptor beta chains were sequenced from one sample in a study of blood T cell repertoires in COVID-19. Sequenced by immunoSEQ multiplex PCR; TCRdb stores in-frame clones only, minus some. The sample consists of roughly 58,000 clones, approximately 70% of them appearing once. The material sequenced was PBMCs or T cells enriched from blood (not recorded which). Receptors were obtained from an older woman who had been exposed to COVID-19.

The rearrangement uses TRBV3-1 (or the pseudogene TRBV3-2) and TRBJ2-1; 9 positions match TRBD2. The V gene's germline CDR1 is LGHDT and CDR2 YNNKEL (reference sequence). The trim removed 5 bases at V and 4 bases at J, leaving 9 bases unmatched. The CDR3 extends over 16 amino acids. CDR3 in DNA: TGTGCCAGCAGCTCCTCTAGCGGGGAGAGATACAATGAGCAGTTCTTC. Residues: CASSSSSGERYNEQFF.

This clone was picked up one time. This sequence joins TRBV6-5 and TRBJ1-3, with 8 bases matching TRBD1. Germline lookup yields CDR1 MNHEY and CDR2 SVGAGI. The CDR3 runs 15 residues. V was clipped by 6 bases and J by 4 bases; unmatched bases: 8. This CDR3 reads CASSLDRVKGNTIYF. The CDR3 bases are TGTGCCAGCAGCCTGGACAGGGTCAAGGGAAACACCATATATTTT.

This chain connects TRBV30 to TRBJ1-5; D uncertain. There are 14 residues in the CDR3. V was shortened by 5 bases and J by 3 bases, with 14 bases between the two germline ends. The germline V gene has CDR1 GTSNPN and CDR2 SVGIG (reference sequence). Written as DNA, the CDR3 is TGTGCCTGGTCAGGTCTTGGCCCCAATCAGCCCCAGCATTTT. Translated: CAWSGLGPNQPQHF.